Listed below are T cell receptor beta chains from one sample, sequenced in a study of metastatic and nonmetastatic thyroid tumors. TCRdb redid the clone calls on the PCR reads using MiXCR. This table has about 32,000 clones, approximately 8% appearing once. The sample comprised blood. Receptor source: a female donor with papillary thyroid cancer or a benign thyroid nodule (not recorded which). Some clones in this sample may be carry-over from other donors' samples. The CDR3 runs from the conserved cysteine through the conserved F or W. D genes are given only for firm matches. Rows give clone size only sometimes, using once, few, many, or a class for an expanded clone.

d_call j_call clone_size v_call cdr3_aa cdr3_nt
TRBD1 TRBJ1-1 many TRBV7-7 CASSLAGQGNFTEAFF TGTGCTAGCAGCTTAGCTGGACAGGGTAATTTCACTGAAGCTTTCTTT
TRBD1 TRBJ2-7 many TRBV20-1 CSAKWTGTLEEQYF TGCAGTGCAAAATGGACAGGGACTTTGGAGGAGCAGTACTTC
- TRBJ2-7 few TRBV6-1 CASTHSISYEQYF TGTGCCAGCACACACAGCATCTCCTACGAGCAGTACTTC
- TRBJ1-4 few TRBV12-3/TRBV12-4 CAIRGATNEKLFF TGTGCCATTAGGGGTGCAACTAATGAAAAACTGTTTTTT
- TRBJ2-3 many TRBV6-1 CASRKNRDTGTDTQYF TGTGCCAGCAGAAAAAACAGGGACACCGGCACAGATACGCAGTATTTT
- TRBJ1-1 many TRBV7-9 CASSWVGRGTEAFF TGTGCCAGCAGCTGGGTGGGTCGAGGCACTGAAGCTTTCTTT
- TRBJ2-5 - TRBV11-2 CASSLYQETQYF TGTGCCAGCAGCTTGTACCAAGAGACCCAGTACTTC
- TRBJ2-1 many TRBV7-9 CASSLRGGARAEQFF TGTGCCAGCAGCTTAAGGGGGGGTGCCCGGGCTGAGCAGTTCTTC
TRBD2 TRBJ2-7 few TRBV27 CASSPGLSYEQYF TGTGCCAGCAGTCCGGGACTATCCTACGAGCAGTACTTT
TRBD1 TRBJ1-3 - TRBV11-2 CASSLSWGQLRSGNTIYF TGTGCCAGCAGCTTATCATGGGGACAGCTACGCTCTGGAAACACCATATATTTT
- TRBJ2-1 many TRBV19 CASSPSDSSYNEQFF TGTGCCAGTAGTCCTTCGGATAGCTCCTACAATGAGCAGTTCTTC
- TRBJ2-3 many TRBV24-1 CAASTSTDTQYF TGTGCCGCGTCGACCAGCACAGATACGCAGTATTTT
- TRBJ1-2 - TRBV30 CAWILSNYGYTF TGTGCCTGGATTCTGTCTAACTATGGCTACACCTTC
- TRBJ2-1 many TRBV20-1 CSAEPGQGFLYNEQFF TGCAGTGCCGAACCCGGCCAAGGCTTCCTCTACAATGAGCAGTTCTTC
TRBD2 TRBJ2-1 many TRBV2 CASSELGAGGPRYNEQFF TGTGCCAGCAGTGAGCTAGGGGCGGGAGGGCCTAGGTACAATGAGCAGTTCTTC
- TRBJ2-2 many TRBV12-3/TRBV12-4 CASGWRWQNPTGELFF TGTGCCAGCGGATGGAGATGGCAGAACCCCACCGGGGAGCTGTTTTTT
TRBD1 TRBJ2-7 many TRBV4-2 CASSLLTGGRYEQYF TGTGCCAGCAGCCTCCTGACAGGGGGCCGGTACGAGCAGTACTTC
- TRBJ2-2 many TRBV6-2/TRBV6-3 CASSNRNGGFRDTGELFF TGTGCCAGCAGCAACCGAAACGGGGGTTTTCGTGACACCGGGGAGCTGTTTTTT
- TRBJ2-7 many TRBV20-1 CSARVSRADTSYEQYF TGCAGTGCTAGAGTTTCCCGGGCCGATACCTCCTACGAGCAGTACTTC
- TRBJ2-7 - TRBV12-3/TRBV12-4 CASSLWGWLLDEQYF TGCGCCAGCAGTTTATGGGGCTGGTTGTTGGACGAGCAGTACTTC
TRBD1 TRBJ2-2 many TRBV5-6 CASSLAGTGYTGELFF TGTGCCAGCAGCTTGGCCGGGACAGGATACACCGGGGAGCTGTTTTTT
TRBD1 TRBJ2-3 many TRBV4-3 CASSQDRDRGTGWDTQYF TGCGCCAGCAGCCAAGACCGGGACAGGGGAACCGGGTGGGATACGCAGTATTTT
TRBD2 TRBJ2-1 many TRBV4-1 CASSQVLAGYNEQFF TGCGCCAGCAGCCAAGTCCTAGCGGGTTACAATGAGCAGTTCTTC
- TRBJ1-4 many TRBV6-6 CASSYSGTSGEKLFF TGTGCCAGCAGTTACTCGGGGACGTCCGGAGAAAAACTGTTTTTT
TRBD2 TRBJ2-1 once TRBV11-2 CASIPGRSSGYNEQFF TGTGCCAGCATCCCTGGGCGGTCTAGCGGCTACAATGAGCAGTTCTTC
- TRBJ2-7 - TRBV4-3 CASSRAGASSYEQYF TGCGCCAGCAGCAGGGCGGGTGCTAGCTCCTACGAGCAGTACTTC
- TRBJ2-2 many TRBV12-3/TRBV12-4 CASSLALVGELFF TGTGCCAGCAGTTTAGCGCTGGTCGGGGAGCTGTTTTTT
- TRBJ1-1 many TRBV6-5 CASSYSTGATEAFF TGTGCCAGCAGTTACTCGACAGGTGCTACTGAAGCTTTCTTT
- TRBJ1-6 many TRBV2 CASKDGWGRDSPLHF TGTGCCAGCAAGGACGGCTGGGGCCGCGATTCACCCCTCCACTTT
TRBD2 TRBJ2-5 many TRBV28 CASSLLVPTSGARETQYF TGTGCCAGCAGTTTATTAGTCCCTACTAGCGGGGCTAGAGAGACCCAGTACTTC
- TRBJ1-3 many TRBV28 CASSFSGSQFSGNTIYF TGTGCCAGCAGTTTTTCGGGCAGCCAATTCTCTGGAAACACCATATATTTT
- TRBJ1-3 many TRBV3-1 CASSPSGESGNTIYF TGTGCCAGCAGCCCTTCAGGGGAGTCCGGAAACACCATATATTTT
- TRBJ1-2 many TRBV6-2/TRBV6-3 CASSHDGVQGGYTF TGTGCCAGCAGCCATGACGGAGTCCAAGGTGGCTACACCTTC
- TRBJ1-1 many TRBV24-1 CATSDSRRGTGTEAFF TGTGCCACCAGTGATTCCCGCCGAGGGACGGGCACTGAAGCTTTCTTT
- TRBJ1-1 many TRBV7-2 CASSLAGGQGMKAFF TGTGCCAGCAGCTTAGCGGGGGGGCAGGGAATGAAAGCTTTCTTT
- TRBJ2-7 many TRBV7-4 CASSSQRGQPYEQYF TGTGCCAGCAGCTCTCAAAGAGGACAGCCCTACGAGCAGTACTTC